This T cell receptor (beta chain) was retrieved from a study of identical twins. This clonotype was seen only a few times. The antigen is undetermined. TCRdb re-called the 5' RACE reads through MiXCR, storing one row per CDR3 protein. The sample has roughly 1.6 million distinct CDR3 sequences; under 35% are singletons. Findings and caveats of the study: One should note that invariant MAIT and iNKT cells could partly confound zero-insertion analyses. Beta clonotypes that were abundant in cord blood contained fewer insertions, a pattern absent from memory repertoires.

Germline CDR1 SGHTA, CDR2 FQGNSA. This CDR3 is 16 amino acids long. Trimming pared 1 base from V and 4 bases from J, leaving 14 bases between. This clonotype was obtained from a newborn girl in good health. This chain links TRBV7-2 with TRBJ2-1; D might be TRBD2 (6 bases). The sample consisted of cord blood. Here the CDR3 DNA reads TGTGCCAGCAGCTTAGTAGGGGTAGCGGTATACAATGAGCAGTTCTTC. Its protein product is CASSLVGVAVYNEQFF.